This section outlines one TCR beta chain sequence together with its context. Its antigen specificity is not known. No much larger clone exists at a distance of one base, and base qualities are not known. This sample was taken from a study of vaccination and CD4 T cells after COVID-19 (dated by TCRdb to between 2021 and 2024). Background for the entire study: Every convalescent patient had a positive nasal swab PCR test for SARS-CoV-2, with mild disease in several patients and severe disease in one. The convalescent cohort included six males and four females, with two Hispanic individuals, seven Caucasians, two Asians and one multiracial person. Participants got two doses of the Pfizer-BioNTech BNT162b2 vaccine (n=8) or two doses of the Moderna mRNA-1273 vaccine (n=2). Post-COVID blood samples from convalescent patients were collected a median of about 110 days after diagnosis, with a range of 35 to 161 days. The time from the second vaccine dose to post-vaccine blood sampling had a median of roughly 72 days and ranged from 14 to 241 days. For stimulating the cultures, overlapping spike peptide pools were used, derived from SARS-CoV-2 as well as from the common cold coronaviruses HCoV-NL63, HCoV-OC43 and HCoV-229E. As controls, cultures received a CEFX viral epitope pool (the positive control), an HIV-1 Nef peptide pool (the negative control), or no peptide at all. In about 11 COVID-19 convalescent patients and several infection-naive healthy vaccine recipients, the spike-specific CD4+ TCR repertoire before mRNA vaccination was compared with the repertoire after mRNA vaccination. Summary of the overall study and its limitations: Nearly all vaccine-specific clones in convalescent patients (304 of 307) were mono-reactive for SARS-CoV-2 spike rather than cross-reactive with common cold coronaviruses. An increase in the median number of SARS-CoV-2-reactive clonotypes from more than 20 after infection to 35 to 40 after vaccination was observed, but the change was not found to be significant. In convalescent patients, a median around 85% of post-vaccine SARS-CoV-2-reactive clones were detected only after vaccination, and vaccine-specific priming was suggested by this finding. The study included relatively few convalescent patients and did not analyze early timepoints after natural infection.

The sample's treatment or condition label is to be understood as: roughly 10-day PBMC culture with coronavirus spike peptide pools or control peptides (ViraFEST assay). The ViraFEST assay, used in the study, expanded antigen-specific T cells with peptide pools and then identified the expanded clonotypes through TCR sequencing. The convalescent patients' positive SARS-CoV-2 PCR tests fell between March and December 2020, which was before the Alpha, Beta and Delta variants emerged in the United States. Each well held about 1.8 million PBMCs cultured with 9 to 10 ug/ml peptide pools in IMDM containing around 5% human AB serum and 9 to 10 IU/ml IL-2. Half of the culture medium was replaced with fresh IL-2-containing medium on days 3 and 7. Once the cells had been in culture for roughly 11 days, the EasySep CD4+ T cell isolation kit was used to isolate CD4+ T cells by negative selection. Ficoll-Paque Plus gradient centrifugation was used to isolate PBMCs from whole blood, and the isolated PBMCs were then either used fresh or cryopreserved at -140C. Triplicate wells were generally used for each culture condition.

Receptor amplification or capture employed PCR. At the Johns Hopkins FTIC core, DNA from the cultured CD4+ T cells underwent TCR sequencing with the Oncomine TCR Beta short-read assay. The QIAamp micro DNA kit was used to extract genomic DNA from the cultured CD4+ T cells. Oncomine TCR Beta libraries from cultured CD4+ T cells were pooled using unique dual indexes and sequenced on an Illumina iSeq 100. Per the source publication's procedure: Non-productive sequences were filtered out, and CDR3s that did not start with C, did not end with F or W, or were shorter than 7 amino acids were discarded. The MANAFEST web application was used to identify antigen-specific clonotypes by comparing peptide-stimulated wells against reference wells and other culture wells. For a clone to be called positive, the clone needed an FDR below 0.05, an odds ratio above 5, and a productive frequency above 0.1% in at least two of three replicate wells. Clonotypes that were significantly expanded in both SARS-CoV-2 spike wells and at least one common cold coronavirus spike condition were defined as cross-reactive. Using R version 3.6.1, CDR3 homology was evaluated through Levenshtein distances (stringdist) along with unrooted phylogenetic trees (ape). Through fastp at Q25 and MiXCR, TCRdb rebuilt clones from the public reads, retaining in-frame beta chains. CDR3 protein duplicates are merged, each entry listing the most common genes and DNA. The V and J calls follow TCRdb's processing rather than the paper's. Present in this sample are about 12,000 distinct CDR3 sequences, roughly four fifths of which were seen just once. The ten largest make up 20% to 25% of the sample.

V sheds 2 bases and J sheds 2 bases, leaving 7 bases between their ends. CDR1 and CDR2, per the germline V gene, are MNHEY and SVGAGI. Including the terminal cysteine and phenylalanine, the CDR3 comprises 15 residues. Kept here is only the CDR3 DNA, which spans 45 bases and is read in frame from base 1. The clonotype comes from a human donor who had recovered from COVID-19. The sample was CD4+ T cells from blood, cultured in vitro. The chain is encoded by TRBV6-5 joined to TRBJ2-6, with the D gene uncertain. The DNA sequence is as follows: TGTGCCAGCAGTTACATAGGGACTGGGGCCAACGTCCTGACTTTC. It is translated as CASSYIGTGANVLTF.